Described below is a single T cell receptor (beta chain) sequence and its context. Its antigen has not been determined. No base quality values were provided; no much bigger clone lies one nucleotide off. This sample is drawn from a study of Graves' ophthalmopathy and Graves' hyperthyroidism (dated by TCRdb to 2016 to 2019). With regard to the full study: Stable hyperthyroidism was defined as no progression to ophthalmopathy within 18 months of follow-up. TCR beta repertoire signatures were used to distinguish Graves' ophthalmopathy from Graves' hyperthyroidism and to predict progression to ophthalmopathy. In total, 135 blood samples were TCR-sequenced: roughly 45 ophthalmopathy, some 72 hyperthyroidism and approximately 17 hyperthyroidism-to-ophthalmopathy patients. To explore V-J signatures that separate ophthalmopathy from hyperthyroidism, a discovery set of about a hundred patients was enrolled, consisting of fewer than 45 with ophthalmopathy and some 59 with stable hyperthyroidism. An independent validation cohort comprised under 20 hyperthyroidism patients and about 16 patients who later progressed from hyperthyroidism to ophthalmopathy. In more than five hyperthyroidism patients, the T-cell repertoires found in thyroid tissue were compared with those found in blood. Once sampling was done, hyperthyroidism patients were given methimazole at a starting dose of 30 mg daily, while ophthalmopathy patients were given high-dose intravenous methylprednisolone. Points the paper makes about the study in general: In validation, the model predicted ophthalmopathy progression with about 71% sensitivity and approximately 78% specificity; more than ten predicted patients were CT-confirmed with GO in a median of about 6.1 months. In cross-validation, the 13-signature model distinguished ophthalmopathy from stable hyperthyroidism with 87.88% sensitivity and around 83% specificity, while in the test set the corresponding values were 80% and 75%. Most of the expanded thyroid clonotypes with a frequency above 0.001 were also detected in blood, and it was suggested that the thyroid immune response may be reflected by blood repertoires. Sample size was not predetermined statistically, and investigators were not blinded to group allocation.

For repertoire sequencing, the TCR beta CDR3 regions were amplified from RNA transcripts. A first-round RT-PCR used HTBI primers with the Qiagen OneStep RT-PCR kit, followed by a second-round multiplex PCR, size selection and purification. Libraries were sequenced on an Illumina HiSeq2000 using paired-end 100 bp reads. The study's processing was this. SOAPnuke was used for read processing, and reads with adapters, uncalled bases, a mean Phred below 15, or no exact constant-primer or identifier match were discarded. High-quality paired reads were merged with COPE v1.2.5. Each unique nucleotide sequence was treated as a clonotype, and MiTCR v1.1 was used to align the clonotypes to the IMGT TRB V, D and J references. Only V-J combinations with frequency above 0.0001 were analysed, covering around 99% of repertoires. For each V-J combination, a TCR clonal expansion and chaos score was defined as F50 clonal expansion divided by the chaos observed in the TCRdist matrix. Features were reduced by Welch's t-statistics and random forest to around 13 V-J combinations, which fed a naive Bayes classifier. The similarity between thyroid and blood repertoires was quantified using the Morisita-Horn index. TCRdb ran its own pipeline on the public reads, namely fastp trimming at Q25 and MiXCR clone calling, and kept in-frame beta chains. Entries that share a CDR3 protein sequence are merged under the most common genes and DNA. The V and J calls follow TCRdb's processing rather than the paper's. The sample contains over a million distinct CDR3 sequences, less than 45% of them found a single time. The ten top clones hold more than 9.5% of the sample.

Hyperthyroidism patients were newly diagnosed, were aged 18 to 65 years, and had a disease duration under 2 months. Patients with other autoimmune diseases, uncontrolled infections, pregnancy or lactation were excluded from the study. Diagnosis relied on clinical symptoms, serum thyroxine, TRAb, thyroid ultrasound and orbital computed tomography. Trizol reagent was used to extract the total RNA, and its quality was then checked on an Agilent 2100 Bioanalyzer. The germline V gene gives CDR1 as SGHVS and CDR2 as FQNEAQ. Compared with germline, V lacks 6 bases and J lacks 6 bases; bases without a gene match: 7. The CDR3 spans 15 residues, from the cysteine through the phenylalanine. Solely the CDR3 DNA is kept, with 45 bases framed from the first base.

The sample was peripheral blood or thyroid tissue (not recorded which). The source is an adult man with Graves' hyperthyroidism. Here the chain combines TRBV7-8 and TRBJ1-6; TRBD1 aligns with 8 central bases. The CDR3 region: CASRSGTGANSPLHF. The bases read TGTGCCAGCAGGTCTGGGACAGGAGCTAATTCACCCCTCCACTTT.